These 5 T cell receptor beta chains share one sample of origin, sequenced in a study of early stage breast cancer tumors. Sequenced by immunoSEQ multiplex PCR; TCRdb stores in-frame clones only, minus some. The repertoire holds some 6,000 clones, over 65% seen once, with around a tenth in the top ten. The specimen was normal breast tissue next to the tumor. The receptors come from a person between 65 and 79 years old with breast cancer.

V and J are TRBV5-1 and TRBJ1-1; 9 bases fit TRBD1. This CDR3 region has 14 residues. Germline trimming cut 3 bases from V and 8 bases from J; bases unmatched to any gene: 8. Germline V CDR1 and CDR2: SGHRS, YFSETQ. In DNA, the CDR3 is TGCGCCAGCAGCTGGGGACAGGGTTCCGAAGAAGCTTTCTTT. This sequence encodes CASSWGQGSEEAFF.

The chain has TRBV19 and TRBJ1-2, with TRBD1 matching over 11 bases. Germline CDR1 reads LNHDA; CDR2 reads SQIVND (reference sequence). J lost 4 bases, V lost 4 bases, and 8 bases had no gene match. The CDR3 consists of 16 residues. CDR3 in DNA: TGTGCCAGTAGTACCCCCGGGACAGGGGGAGGCTATGGCTACACCTTC. Amino acids: CASSTPGTGGGYGYTF.

The gene calls are TRBV5-3 and TRBJ1-3; no clear D. TRBV5-3 is noted as an ORF with a role that remains uncertain. Trimming took 4 bases from V and 7 from J, leaving 21 bases between them. There are 16 residues in the CDR3. The CDR3 loop reads CARSHFRSSPRNTIYF. Written as DNA, the CDR3 is TGTGCCAGAAGCCACTTTCGGTCATCACCCCGGAACACCATATATTTT.

This clone appeared a single time. The rearrangement uses TRBV10-1 and TRBJ2-7, with 10 nucleotides matching TRBD1. The ends lost 3 bases at V and 4 bases at J; junction bases unmatched: 6. Germline V CDR1 and CDR2: WNHNN, SYGVQD (reference sequence). This CDR3 region has 15 residues. The CDR3 loop is CASSDTGTGAYEQYF. The CDR3 region has the DNA TGCGCCAGCAGTGACACCGGGACAGGGGCGTACGAGCAGTACTTC.

The chain carries TRBV7-2 and TRBJ1-2; D is unclear. V dropped 5 bases and J dropped 9 bases, with 13 bases sitting between them. From germline, CDR1 is SGHTA and CDR2 FQGNSA. CDR3 length equals 12 residues. The CDR3 sequence: CASSPVEGSYTF. The DNA of the CDR3 is TGTGCCAGCAGCCCAGTGGAGGGCAGCTACACCTTC.